The clone carrying this TCR beta chain was counted a few times. The antigen is not known. CDR1 is LNHDA and CDR2 is SQIVND in the germline V gene (reference sequence). There are 16 residues in the CDR3. The V gene end was trimmed by 3 bases and the J gene end by 3 bases; junction bases not matched to a gene: 9. This sample was taken from a study of beta chain features in type 1 diabetes. The study reverse transcribed the entire isolated RNA, so it sequenced expressed TCRB transcripts. Libraries were prepared by immunoSEQ multiplex PCR; TCRdb keeps only in-frame clonotypes and omits some of them. The repertoire has around 70,000 clones, nearly 50% of them found once; the top ten carry 0.65% to 0.85%. Study-wide points: Significant though moderate, a shortening of TCRB CDR3s appeared in all four CD4+ subsets of Type 1 diabetes patients.

The sample consisted of central memory CD4+ T cells from blood. The chain is built from TRBV19 and TRBJ2-7; TRBD2 matches 9 bases. This sequence was found in a man aged 25-40 years with type 1 diabetes. CDR3 sequence: CASSMRLAAWNYEQYF. In nucleotides, the CDR3 is TGTGCCAGTAGTATGAGACTAGCGGCCTGGAACTACGAGCAGTACTTC.